Sequencing of this T cell receptor beta chain was carried out in a study of T cells in Graves' hyperthyroidism and ophthalmopathy. The overall study: Peripheral blood collection took place at initial diagnosis, before any treatment. Study results and caveats: Most thyroid-expanded clonotypes above 0.001 were also found in blood.

CDR3 length equals 13 residues. CDR1 MNHEY and CDR2 SMNVEV come from the germline V gene (reference sequence). V dropped 6 bases and J dropped 5 bases, with 11 bases sitting between them. This clonotype was found many times. Its antigen is unknown. Amplification targeted TCR beta CDR3 regions from RNA transcripts. A set of HTBI primers served as the primers for a first-round RT-PCR of the TCR CDR3. TCRdb re-called the multiplex PCR reads through MiXCR, storing one row per CDR3 protein. The sample lists approximately 400,000 distinct CDR3 sequences, around 13% seen once, with about 19% in the top ten. In making diagnoses, clinical symptoms, serum thyroxine and TRAb, thyroid ultrasound and orbital computed tomography were all used. Cells are PBMCs isolated from approximately 9.2 ml of fresh blood.

This TCR derives from a woman aged 25 to 45 with Graves' ophthalmopathy. Material for sequencing was blood. The V call is TRBV27, the J call TRBJ1-5, with a possible D match to TRBD1 (5 bases). The CDR3 loop reads CASSRQNDQPQHF. CDR3 DNA: TGTGCCAGCAGCAGACAGAACGATCAGCCCCAGCATTTT.